The rows below give T cell receptor beta chains drawn from one sample of a study of blood T cells in healthy people across ages. MiXCR, run by TCRdb on the 5' RACE reads, gives a single entry per CDR3 protein. Counted here are over a million distinct CDR3 sequences, 59% occurring once; the ten biggest clones make up approximately 7%. What was sequenced was blood. Receptors originate from a man between 18 and 29 years old in good health. CDR3s leave out the opening cysteine and the closing phenylalanine or tryptophan. Fields, in order: J gene, D gene, V gene, clone size, CDR3 protein. D genes are given only for firm matches. Size is omitted from some rows. Given values are once, few, many or a class for expanded clones.

>TRBJ1-1|-|TRBV30|-
ALWTDDLNTEAF
>TRBJ2-5|-|TRBV21-1|-
ASSNKGHPGEQY
>TRBJ1-2|-|TRBV18|many
ASSPSGGNYGYT
>TRBJ1-2|-|TRBV12-3/TRBV12-4|-
ASSMRAYGYT
>TRBJ2-3|TRBD2|TRBV5-1|-
ASSLEASGDTDTQY
>TRBJ2-1|-|TRBV27|-
ASSFTRRSGQF
>TRBJ1-4|-|TRBV6-6|-
ASSTTRAEGEKLF
>TRBJ2-7|TRBD2|TRBV4-2|few
ASSQAGTSRLYEQY
>TRBJ2-7|-|TRBV20-1|few
SVPRDTLGEQY
>TRBJ2-3|-|TRBV5-1|few
ASSLARGADTQY
>TRBJ2-5|-|TRBV7-9|once
ASRNLAETQY
>TRBJ2-6|-|TRBV6-5|-
ASSQRRSGANVLT
>-|-|TRBV6-1|-
ASSEYGNYEQY
>TRBJ2-3|-|TRBV7-7|few
ASSLVWADTQY
>TRBJ2-3|-|TRBV7-2|-
ASSLLGLELTDTQY
>TRBJ1-1|-|TRBV21-1|-
ASKEQLNTEAF
>TRBJ1-1|-|TRBV4-1|few
ASSQPGYMNTEAF
>TRBJ1-1|-|TRBV20-1|few
SARDYRAQNTEAF
>TRBJ2-1|-|TRBV7-9|-
ASTYGGVYNEQF
>TRBJ2-7|TRBD1|TRBV4-3|few
ASSQETGTVDEQY
>TRBJ2-5|TRBD2|TRBV6-1|once
ASSAVERGGQETQY
>TRBJ2-7|-|TRBV6-5|-
ASSDAGAPYEQY
>TRBJ1-4|-|TRBV4-1|-
ASSLRLDGELF
>TRBJ2-3|-|TRBV5-1|-
ASSLLVPSPLDTQY
>TRBJ1-2|TRBD1|TRBV7-9|-
ASSLRRDSRSYGYT
>TRBJ2-7|-|TRBV28|few
ASSFARRISYEQY
>TRBJ2-3|-|TRBV30|-
AWSPSGDTQY
>TRBJ2-4|TRBD1|TRBV25-1|-
ASIDRTGPNIQY
>TRBJ2-5|-|TRBV2|-
ASMGEGKTQY
>TRBJ1-1|-|TRBV18|-
ASSQGSVNYMNTEAF
>TRBJ2-1|-|TRBV11-2|-
ASSLDLAGAKYNEQF
>TRBJ2-1|-|TRBV6-5|few
ASSAGTGNNEQF
>TRBJ2-1|-|TRBV20-1|-
SASTSIEQF
>TRBJ1-2|-|TRBV29-1|few
SVEDKRNRDLYGYT
>TRBJ2-5|TRBD2|TRBV4-1|-
ASMPSGGNEQY
>TRBJ2-1|-|TRBV6-1|-
ASSDLGEPYNEQF
>TRBJ2-1|-|TRBV29-1|-
SPSSGAGGNEQF
>TRBJ1-6|TRBD1|TRBV13|few
ASSRQGLGSPLH
>TRBJ2-1|TRBD1|TRBV11-2|-
ASSSSPGTVYNEQF
>TRBJ1-2|-|TRBV7-2|-
ASSLETGLGYGYT
>TRBJ2-2|TRBD1|TRBV27|-
ASSTQGAGELF
>TRBJ2-5|TRBD2|TRBV4-2|-
ASSQQASGEPFETQY
>TRBJ2-3|TRBD2|TRBV6-5|few
ASSQLAGPTDTQY
>TRBJ2-3|-|TRBV6-5|-
ASSYAGRGTDTQY
>TRBJ1-4|-|TRBV5-5|-
ASSFIRTGPSGKLF
>TRBJ2-3|-|TRBV3-1|-
ASSQNRATDTQY
>TRBJ2-7|-|TRBV10-3|-
AISMGQPYEQY
>TRBJ2-1|TRBD2|TRBV9|-
ASSVAGGLLNEQF
>TRBJ2-4|-|TRBV3-1|-
ASSQVPSDSLQGIQY
>TRBJ2-5|-|TRBV12-3/TRBV12-4|-
ASSVQSPQETQY
>TRBJ2-7|TRBD2|TRBV2|-
ASSEVAGVDEQY
>TRBJ2-7|TRBD2|TRBV27|-
ASSLALAGAPYEQY
>TRBJ2-1|-|TRBV13|-
ASSLTETGFSSYNEQF
>TRBJ2-5|-|TRBV5-1|few
ASSLQQRAQETQY
>TRBJ2-7|TRBD1|TRBV20-1|-
SATDRPHEQY